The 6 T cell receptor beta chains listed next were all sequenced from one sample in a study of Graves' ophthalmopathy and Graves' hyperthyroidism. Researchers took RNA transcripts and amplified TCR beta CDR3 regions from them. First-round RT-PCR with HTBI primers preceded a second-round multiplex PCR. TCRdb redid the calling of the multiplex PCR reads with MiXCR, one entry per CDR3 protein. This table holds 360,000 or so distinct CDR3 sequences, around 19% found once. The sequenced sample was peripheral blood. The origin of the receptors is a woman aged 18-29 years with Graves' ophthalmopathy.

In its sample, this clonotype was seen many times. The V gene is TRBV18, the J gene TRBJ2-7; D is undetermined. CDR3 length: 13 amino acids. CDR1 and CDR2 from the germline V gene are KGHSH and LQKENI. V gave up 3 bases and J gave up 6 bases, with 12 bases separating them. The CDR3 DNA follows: TGTGCCAGCTCACCGGGTCCGGGCCCCGAGCAGTACTTC. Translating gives CASSPGPGPEQYF.

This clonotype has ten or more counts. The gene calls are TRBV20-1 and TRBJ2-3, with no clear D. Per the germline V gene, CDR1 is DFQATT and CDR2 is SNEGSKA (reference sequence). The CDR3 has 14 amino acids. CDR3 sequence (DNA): TGCAGCGCCCTAGAGACGACGAGCACAGATACGCAGTATTTT. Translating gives CSALETTSTDTQYF.

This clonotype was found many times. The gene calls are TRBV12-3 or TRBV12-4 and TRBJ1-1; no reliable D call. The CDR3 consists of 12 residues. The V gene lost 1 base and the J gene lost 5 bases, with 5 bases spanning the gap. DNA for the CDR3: TGTGCCAGCAGTTTAGTATCGACTGAAGCTTTCTTT. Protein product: CASSLVSTEAFF.

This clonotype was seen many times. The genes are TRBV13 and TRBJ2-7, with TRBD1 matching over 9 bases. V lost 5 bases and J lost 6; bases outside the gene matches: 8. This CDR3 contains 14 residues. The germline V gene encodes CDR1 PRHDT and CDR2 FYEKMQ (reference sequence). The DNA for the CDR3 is TGTGCCAGCAGCGACGACAGGGGGGGGTCCGAGCAGTACTTC. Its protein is CASSDDRGGSEQYF. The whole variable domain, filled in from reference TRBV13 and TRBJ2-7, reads AAGVIQSPRHLIKEKRETATLKCYPIPRHDTVYWYQQGPGQDPQFLISFYEKMQSDKGSIPDRFSAQQFSDYHSELNMSSLELGDSALYFCASSDDRGGSEQYFGPGTRLTVT.

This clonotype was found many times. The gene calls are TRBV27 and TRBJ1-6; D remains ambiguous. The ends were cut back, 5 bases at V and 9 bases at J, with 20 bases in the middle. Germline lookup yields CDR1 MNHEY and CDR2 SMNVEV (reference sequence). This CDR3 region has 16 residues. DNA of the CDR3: TGTGCCAGCAGTCCCTACTCTCAGGAACTTGGTTCACCCCTCCACTTT. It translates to CASSPYSQELGSPLHF.

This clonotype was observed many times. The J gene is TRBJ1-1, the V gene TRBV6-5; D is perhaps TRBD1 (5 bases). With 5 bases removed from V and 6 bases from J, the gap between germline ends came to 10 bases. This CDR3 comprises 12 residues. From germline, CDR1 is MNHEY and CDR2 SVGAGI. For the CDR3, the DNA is TGTGCCAGCAGTAGCCAGGGTGCTGAAGCTTTCTTT. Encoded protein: CASSSQGAEAFF.